A single sample gave rise to the 4 T cell receptor beta chains below, sequenced in a study of CD8+ T cells in alopecia areata. RNA was isolated and reverse transcribed to cDNA, the sequencing template. Libraries were prepared by immunoSEQ multiplex PCR; TCRdb keeps only in-frame clonotypes and omits some of them. The table has 150,000 to 200,000 clones, less than 70% seen once. Treatment noted: oral pan-JAK inhibitor, 5-10 mg twice daily. Specimen: CD4+ T cells sorted from blood, collected at week 4, from a patient treated with tofacitinib. These receptors were obtained from a human donor with alopecia areata.

As to this clone: One junction end disagrees with the germline gene, perhaps due to a read error. The V and J genes are TRBV5-6 and TRBJ2-1; 9 bases align to TRBD1. The CDR3 totals 12 residues. Germline V gene sequence: CDR1 SGHDT, CDR2 YYEEEE. In DNA, the CDR3 is TGTGCCAGCAGCTTCGGGGACAGGGACTCAGTCTTC. As protein: CASSFGDRDSVF.

There are a few counts of this clone. This chain connects TRBV19 to TRBJ2-1; possible D gene TRBD2, 7 bases. CDR1 LNHDA and CDR2 SQIVND come from the germline V gene (reference sequence). Trimming took off 3 bases at V and 2 bases at J, with 11 bases between the two ends. The CDR3 length is 15 residues. As DNA, the CDR3 is TGTGCCAGTAGTATTTGGGGGGGGCCCTACAATGAGCAGTTCTTC. Protein product: CASSIWGGPYNEQFF.

The V and J genes are TRBV10-3 and TRBJ2-2, with a weak D call TRBD1 (6 bases). The CDR3 loop spans 13 amino acids. Germline-derived CDR1 and CDR2 are ENHRY and SYGVKD. The V end was cut by 6 bases, the J end by 5 bases, with 10 bases between. The CDR3 DNA is TGTGCCATCAGCGATACAGGGACCGGGGAGCTGTTTTTT. It codes for CAISDTGTGELFF.

The sample holds one count of this clone. The genes are TRBV30 and TRBJ2-4; D ambiguous. Germline lookup yields CDR1 GTSNPN and CDR2 SVGIG (reference sequence). Trimming took 5 bases from V and 0 from J, leaving 2 bases between them. The CDR3 sequence is 11 residues long. The CDR3 here is CAWLAKNIQYF. In DNA form, the CDR3 reads TGTGCCTGGCTAGCCAAAAACATTCAGTACTTC.